This TCR beta chain stems from a study of breast tumors, draining lymph nodes, adjacent tissues. V lost 6 bases, J lost 10 bases, and 11 bases stayed unmatched. This CDR3 is built from 13 residues. Germline V gene sequence: CDR1 DFQATT, CDR2 SNEGSKA (reference sequence). Comments on this clonotype: Its antigen is not identified.

Breast cancer patients provided tissue from their axillary draining lymph nodes. TCRdb ran MiXCR on the multiplex PCR reads and lists one entry per CDR3 protein. The data show some 120,000 distinct CDR3 sequences, 21% seen once. Findings and caveats of the study: Findings are consistent with lymph node origin and intratumoral expansion of most tumor T cells. That most tumor T cells come from lymph nodes remained unproven. Tumor TCR diversity was below lymph nodes but above nontumor tissue.

The source is a female donor with breast cancer. Some clones in this sample may be carry-over from other donors' samples. The chain uses TRBV20-1 and TRBJ2-1; 8 bases are a match to TRBD2. The sample taken for sequencing was axillary lymph node tissue. The CDR3 coding sequence is TGCAGTGCACCTCTCCCGGGACTAGGGGAGCAGTTCTTC. Protein: CSAPLPGLGEQFF.